The 27 T cell receptor beta chains listed next were all sequenced from one sample in a study of T cells in tuberculosis. Sequencing used immunoSEQ multiplex PCR; TCRdb keeps in-frame clones, though not all of them. The table records more than 35,000 clones, 90% to 95% of them present only once. The source material was PBMCs. Receptors were obtained from a donor aged 10-30 years with latent tuberculosis or without tuberculosis infection.

This clone appeared a single time. The rearrangement uses TRBV18 and TRBJ1-3; D gene ambiguous. V gave up 4 bases and J gave up 2 bases, with 15 bases separating them. The CDR3 contains 16 residues. Germline V gives CDR1 KGHSH, CDR2 LQKENI. The CDR3 DNA is TGTGCCAGCTCACTCAACGGGGTCGAGGCTGGAAACACCATATATTTT. Its translation is CASSLNGVEAGNTIYF. Filled out from reference TRBV18 and TRBJ1-3, the complete variable domain reads NAGVMQNPRHLVRRRGQEARLRCSPMKGHSHVYWYRQLPEEGLKFMVYLQKENIIDESGMPKERFSAEFPKEGPSILRIQQVVRGDSAAYFCASSLNGVEAGNTIYFGEGSWLTVV.

The chain uses TRBV5-1 and TRBJ2-1; 7 bases map to TRBD2. This CDR3 is 16 amino acids long. Germline V gene lookup returns CDR1 SGHRS and CDR2 YFSETQ. V dropped 4 bases and J dropped 0; count of bases not matched to a gene: 7. The CDR3, as DNA: TGCGCCAGCAGCCAAATTATAGCGGGCTCCTACAATGAGCAGTTCTTC. Protein sequence: CASSQIIAGSYNEQFF.

This clone was seen a single time. Here the CDR3 reads CASSQDPTYEQYF. CDR3 nucleotides: TGTGCCAGCAGCCAAGACCCCACCTACGAGCAGTACTTC. The chain joins TRBV4-2 to TRBJ2-7, with D unresolved. Germline lookup yields CDR1 LGHNA and CDR2 YNFKEQ. CDR3 size: 13 residues. The V and J ends lost 0 bases and 2 bases respectively, with 5 bases between them.

The gene calls are TRBV23-1 and TRBJ1-3; D is perhaps TRBD1 (6 bases). TRBV23-1 is sorted into the ORF group, with uncertain function. The V gene lost 4 bases and the J gene lost 4 bases, with 14 bases spanning the gap. The CDR3 totals 15 residues. Here the CDR3 reads CASSRRDKTGNTIYF. CDR3 coding DNA: TGCGCCAGCAGTCGCAGGGACAAGACCGGAAACACCATATATTTT.

In this sample, this clone turned up once. The chain recombines TRBV7-9 with TRBJ2-3; 9 positions agree with TRBD2. This CDR3 is built from 15 residues. With 5 bases clipped from V and 1 base from J, the junction kept 4 bases outside the gene matches. CDR1 SEHNR and CDR2 FQNEAQ come from the germline V gene (reference sequence). Written as DNA, the CDR3 is TGTGCCAGCAGCCCGACTAGCGGCCGCACAGATACGCAGTATTTT. Protein sequence: CASSPTSGRTDTQYF.

This rearrangement joins TRBV11-2 to TRBJ2-1, with a tentative D call TRBD1 (5 bases). In germline, CDR1 is SGHAT, CDR2 FQNNGV. This CDR3 contains 14 residues. The V gene lost 1 base and the J gene lost 4 bases, with 8 bases spanning the gap. Here the CDR3 DNA reads TGTGCCAGCAGCTTAGGGGGCGCTTACAATGAGCAGTTCTTC. Its translation is CASSLGGAYNEQFF.

The chain recombines TRBV12-5 with TRBJ1-1; D possibly corresponds to TRBD1 (6 bases). Germline assignment: CDR1 LGHNT and CDR2 FRNRAP. Trimming cost V 5 bases and J 4 bases, with 23 bases left between them. This CDR3 has 17 residues. The CDR3, as DNA: TGTGCTAGTGGTCGGCCAAAGGGGGTAGTTTTGTCCACTGAAGCTTTCTTT. It is translated as CASGRPKGVVLSTEAFF.

This chain links TRBV19 with TRBJ2-3, with TRBD2 identical over 7 bases. There are 16 residues in the CDR3. The V gene's germline CDR1 is LNHDA and CDR2 SQIVND (reference sequence). V lost 5 bases and J lost 4; bases outside the gene matches: 12. This CDR3 reads CASSPWDYRRADTQYF. CDR3 DNA: TGTGCCAGTAGTCCCTGGGACTACCGAAGGGCAGATACGCAGTATTTT.

The chain couples TRBV2 to TRBJ2-1; D might be TRBD2 (6 bases). With 10 bases removed from V and 0 bases from J, the gap between germline ends came to 16 bases. The CDR3 spans 15 residues. Germline V lookup: CDR1 SNHLY, CDR2 FYNNEI. The CDR3 protein is CAIRGRESSYNEQFF. CDR3 DNA: TGTGCCATCCGGGGCCGGGAGAGCTCCTACAATGAGCAGTTCTTC.

This chain connects TRBV7-3 to TRBJ2-2; D perhaps matches TRBD1 (6 bases). The V and J ends lost 7 bases and 0 bases respectively, with 30 bases between them. Germline V gene sequence: CDR1 SGHTA, CDR2 FQGTGA. CDR3 size: 21 residues. This CDR3 is CASTPSEGRDIIPANTGELFF. CDR3 coding DNA: TGTGCCAGCACCCCCAGCGAGGGACGGGACATAATTCCTGCGAACACCGGGGAGCTGTTTTTT. Filled out from reference TRBV7-3 and TRBJ2-2, the complete variable domain reads GAGVSQTPSNKVTEKGKYVELRCDPISGHTALYWYRQSLGQGPEFLIYFQGTGAADDSGLPNDRFFAVRPEGSVSTLKIQRTERGDSAVYLCASTPSEGRDIIPANTGELFFGEGSRLTVL.

This sequence joins TRBV6-1 and TRBJ2-1, with D tentatively TRBD1 (6 bases). Germline CDR1 is MNHNS and CDR2 is SASEGT. This CDR3 comprises 14 residues. V lost 0 bases, J lost 15 bases, and 18 bases lay in between. The CDR3 region has the DNA TGTGCCAGCAGTGAAGCCGCAGGGGAAAGGGATCCGTTCTTC. Amino acids: CASSEAAGERDPFF.

This chain links TRBV27 with TRBJ2-3; TRBD2 matches at 11 bases. CDR3 length: 16 amino acids. Germline V gene lookup returns CDR1 MNHEY and CDR2 SMNVEV (reference sequence). The V and J ends lost 6 bases and 2 bases, in that order; junction bases with no gene match: 7. CDR3 sequence (DNA): TGTGCCAGCAGAAGACCACTAGCGGGAGTCACAGATACGCAGTATTTT. This translates into CASRRPLAGVTDTQYF.

The chain has TRBV6-6 and TRBJ2-7, with a tentative D call TRBD1 (5 bases). Deletions cut 2 bases from V and 1 base from J, with 9 bases between. The length of the CDR3 is 14 residues. Germline CDR1 is MNHNY and CDR2 is SVGAGI (reference sequence). DNA for the CDR3: TGTGCCAGCAGTTACACCCAGGGATCCTACGAGCAGTACTTC. This translates into CASSYTQGSYEQYF.

The CDR3 DNA follows: TGTGCCAGCAGCTTAGAAGCGGGAGTATGGACCGGGGAGCTGTTTTTT. Translating it yields CASSLEAGVWTGELFF. The chain is built from TRBV7-7 and TRBJ2-2, with 8 positions matching TRBD2. CDR1 and CDR2 (germline): SSHAT, FNYEAQ (reference sequence). The length of the CDR3 is 16 residues. J lost 5 bases, V lost 1 base, and 6 bases had no gene match.

The rearrangement links TRBV5-1 to TRBJ1-1, with 9 bases matching TRBD1. The CDR3 is 15 residues long. Trimming cost V 0 bases and J 5 bases; bases outside gene matches: 5. Germline V CDR1 and CDR2: SGHRS, YFSETQ. CDR3 in DNA: TGCGCCAGCAGCTTGGGATGGGGACAGGGAACTGAAGCTTTCTTT. Translation gives CASSLGWGQGTEAFF. The full variable domain, rest sourced from reference TRBV5-1 and TRBJ1-1, is KAGVTQTPRYLIKTRGQQVTLSCSPISGHRSVSWYQQTPGQGLQFLFEYFSETQRNKGNFPGRFSGRQFSNSRSEMNVSTLELGDSALYLCASSLGWGQGTEAFFGQGTRLTVV.

The chain uses TRBV6-5 and TRBJ2-1; 8 bases are shared with TRBD1. V was clipped by 4 bases and J by 5 bases; unmatched bases: 10. This CDR3 region has 16 residues. Germline V gene lookup returns CDR1 MNHEY and CDR2 SVGAGI. CDR3 sequence reads: CASSLRHRGVHNEQFF. For the CDR3, the DNA is TGTGCCAGCAGTTTAAGACACAGGGGGGTTCACAATGAGCAGTTCTTC.

The gene calls are TRBV19 and TRBJ1-2; possibly TRBD1 for D (6 bases). V was cut by 6 bases and J by 1 base, with 15 bases left in between. Germline V gene lookup returns CDR1 LNHDA and CDR2 SQIVND (reference sequence). This CDR3 is 15 amino acids long. The CDR3 bases are TGTGCCAGTAGCCCGTCAGGGGTGATTAACTATGGCTACACCTTC. Protein product: CASSPSGVINYGYTF.

The chain has TRBV27 and TRBJ2-7; 8 nucleotides agree with TRBD1. J lost 3 bases, V lost 0 bases, and 1 base had no gene match. Germline loops: CDR1 MNHEY, CDR2 SMNVEV (reference sequence). There are 14 residues in the CDR3. The CDR3 region is CASSLSGTGYEQYF. CDR3 nucleotides: TGTGCCAGCAGTTTATCTGGGACAGGCTACGAGCAGTACTTC.

This chain links TRBV5-1 with TRBJ2-2; no clear D gene. CDR1 SGHRS and CDR2 YFSETQ come from the germline V gene. The CDR3 is 14 residues long. V was shortened by 0 bases and J by 5 bases, with 8 bases between the two germline ends. In DNA form, the CDR3 reads TGCGCCAGCAGCTTGGCCTCGAGGACCGGGGAGCTGTTTTTT. Its protein product is CASSLASRTGELFF.

This clone was observed a single time. The gene calls are TRBV27 and TRBJ2-1, with TRBD2 matching over 9 bases. Germline CDR1 and CDR2: MNHEY and SMNVEV (reference sequence). J was trimmed by 8 bases and V by 5 bases; bases with no gene match: 7. This CDR3 is 14 amino acids long. CDR3 nucleotides: TGTGCCAGCAGTCCCTTGGCGGGGGGGGATGAGCAGTTCTTC. Protein product: CASSPLAGGDEQFF.

The CDR3 loop reads CASSIGTGLYGYTF. The CDR3 DNA is TGTGCCAGTAGTATCGGGACAGGACTCTATGGCTACACCTTC. The V and J genes are TRBV19 and TRBJ1-2, with 8 bases fitting TRBD1. J gave up 4 bases and V 3 bases, and 4 bases lay outside the gene matches. CDR1 is LNHDA, CDR2 SQIVND, per germline (reference sequence). CDR3 length: 14 residues.

This clone has just one count. The V gene is TRBV5-1, the J gene TRBJ2-2, with D possibly being TRBD1 (5 bases). Trimming removed 6 bases at V and 0 bases at J, with 12 bases between. The CDR3 is made up of 15 amino acids. CDR1 and CDR2 (germline): SGHRS, YFSETQ. The CDR3 bases are TGCGCCAGCACGTTAACGACAGCGAACACCGGGGAGCTGTTTTTT. It codes for CASTLTTANTGELFF. The full variable domain, with the rest looked up from reference TRBV5-1 and TRBJ2-2, is KAGVTQTPRYLIKTRGQQVTLSCSPISGHRSVSWYQQTPGQGLQFLFEYFSETQRNKGNFPGRFSGRQFSNSRSEMNVSTLELGDSALYLCASTLTTANTGELFFGEGSRLTVL.

This chain joins TRBV7-2 and TRBJ2-7; D is undetermined. The CDR3 is made up of 14 amino acids. The V gene lost 1 base and the J gene lost 3 bases, with 10 bases spanning the gap. In germline, CDR1 is SGHTA, CDR2 FQGNSA. The CDR3 reads CASSLDTVYYEQYF. CDR3 sequence (DNA): TGTGCCAGCAGCTTAGATACAGTTTACTACGAGCAGTACTTC.

V is TRBV27 and J is TRBJ2-2; 7 nucleotides line up with TRBD2. The germline CDR1 and CDR2 sequences are MNHEY and SMNVEV (reference sequence). CDR3 length: 15 amino acids. J lost 6 bases, V lost 8 bases, and 12 bases had no gene match. The CDR3 here is CASHTRLAGAGELFF. CDR3 bases: TGTGCCAGCCATACAAGACTAGCCGGGGCCGGGGAGCTGTTTTTT.

This chain uses TRBV11-1 with TRBJ1-3; 8 bases are shared with TRBD1. The CDR3 has 15 amino acids. Trimming removed 2 bases from V and 2 bases from J; junction bases left unmatched: 2. Germline CDR1 SGHAT, CDR2 FQDESV (reference sequence). Here the CDR3 DNA reads TGTGCCAGCAGCTTACGGACAGGGACTGGAAACACCATATATTTT. The encoded protein is CASSLRTGTGNTIYF.

The rearrangement uses TRBV28 and TRBJ1-4, with D perhaps TRBD1 (5 bases). CDR1 and CDR2 (germline): MDHEN, SYDVKM. The V gene lost 4 bases and the J gene lost 7 bases, with 13 bases spanning the gap. CDR3 size: 14 residues. CDR3 nucleotide sequence: TGTGCCAGCAGTTACCTATCCCAGGGTGAAAAACTGTTTTTT. Encoded protein: CASSYLSQGEKLFF.

The chain couples TRBV6-5 to TRBJ1-2, with 8 bases identical to TRBD1. Germline V gene data show CDR1 as MNHEY and CDR2 as SVGAGI. J lost 4 bases, V lost 6 bases, and 7 bases had no gene match. This CDR3 is built from 14 residues. CDR3 region: CASSHRDRPYGYTF. The CDR3 DNA reads TGTGCCAGCAGCCACCGGGACAGGCCCTATGGCTACACCTTC.